This T cell receptor beta chain was identified in a study of CD8 T cells in ankylosing spondylitis. There are 12 residues in the CDR3. CDR1 and CDR2 from the germline V gene are DFQATT and SNEGSKA (reference sequence). Broader study findings: A motif in TCR beta, a set of several highly homologous variants, appeared characteristic of ankylosing spondylitis blood.

Details on this clonotype: Antigen: not known.

MiXCR was run by TCRdb on the 5' RACE reads, yielding one entry per CDR3 protein. This table has approximately 500,000 distinct CDR3 sequences, roughly an eighth appearing once. V gene TRBV20-1 combines with J gene TRBJ2-7, with 9 bases that match TRBD2. Sequencing was performed on blood, either unsorted or a sorted T cell fraction (not recorded which). The TCR was taken from a male donor with ankylosing spondylitis. The CDR3 region has the DNA TGCACCGTGCAGCGGGAGGCCTACGAGCAGTACTTC. It codes for CTVQREAYEQYF.